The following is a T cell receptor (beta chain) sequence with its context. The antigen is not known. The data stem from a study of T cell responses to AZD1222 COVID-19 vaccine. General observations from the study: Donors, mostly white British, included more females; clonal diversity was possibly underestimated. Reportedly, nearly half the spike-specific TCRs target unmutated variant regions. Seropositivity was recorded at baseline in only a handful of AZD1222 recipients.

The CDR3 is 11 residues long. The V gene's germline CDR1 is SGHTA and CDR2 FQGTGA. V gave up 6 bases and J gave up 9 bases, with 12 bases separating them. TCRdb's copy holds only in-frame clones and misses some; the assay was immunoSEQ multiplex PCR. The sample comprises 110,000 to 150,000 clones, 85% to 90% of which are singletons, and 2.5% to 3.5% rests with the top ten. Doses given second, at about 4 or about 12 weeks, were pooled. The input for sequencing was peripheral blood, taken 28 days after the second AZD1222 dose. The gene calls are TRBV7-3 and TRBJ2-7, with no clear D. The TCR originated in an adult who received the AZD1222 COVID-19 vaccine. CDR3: CASSTLPGQYF. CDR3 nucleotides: TGTGCCAGCAGTACTCTGCCGGGGCAGTACTTC.